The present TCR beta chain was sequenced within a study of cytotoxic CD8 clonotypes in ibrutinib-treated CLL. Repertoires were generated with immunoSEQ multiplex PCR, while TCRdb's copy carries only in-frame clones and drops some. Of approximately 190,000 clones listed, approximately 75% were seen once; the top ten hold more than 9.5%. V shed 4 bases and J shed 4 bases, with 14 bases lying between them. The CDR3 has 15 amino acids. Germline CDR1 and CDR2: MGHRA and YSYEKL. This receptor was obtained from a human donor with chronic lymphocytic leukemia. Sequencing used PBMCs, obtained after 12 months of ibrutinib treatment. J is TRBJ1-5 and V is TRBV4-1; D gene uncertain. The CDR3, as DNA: TGCGCCAGCAGCCCCAACCCCCCCGGGAATCAGCCCCAGCATTTT. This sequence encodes CASSPNPPGNQPQHF.